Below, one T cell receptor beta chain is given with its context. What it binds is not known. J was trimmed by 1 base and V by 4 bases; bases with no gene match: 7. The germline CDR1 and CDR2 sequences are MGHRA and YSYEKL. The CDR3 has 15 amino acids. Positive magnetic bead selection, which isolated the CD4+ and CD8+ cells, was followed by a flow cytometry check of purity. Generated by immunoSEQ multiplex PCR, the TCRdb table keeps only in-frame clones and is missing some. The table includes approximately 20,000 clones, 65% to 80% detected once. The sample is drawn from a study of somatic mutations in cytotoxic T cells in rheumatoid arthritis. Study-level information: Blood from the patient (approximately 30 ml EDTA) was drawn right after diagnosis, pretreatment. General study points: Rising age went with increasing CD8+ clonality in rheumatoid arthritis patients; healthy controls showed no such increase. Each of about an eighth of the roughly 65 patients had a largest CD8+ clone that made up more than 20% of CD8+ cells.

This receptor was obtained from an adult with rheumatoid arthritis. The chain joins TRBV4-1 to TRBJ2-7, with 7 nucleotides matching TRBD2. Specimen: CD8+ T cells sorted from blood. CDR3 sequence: CASSLASGKSYEQYF. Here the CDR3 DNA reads TGCGCCAGCAGCCTGGCTAGCGGCAAATCCTACGAGCAGTACTTC.